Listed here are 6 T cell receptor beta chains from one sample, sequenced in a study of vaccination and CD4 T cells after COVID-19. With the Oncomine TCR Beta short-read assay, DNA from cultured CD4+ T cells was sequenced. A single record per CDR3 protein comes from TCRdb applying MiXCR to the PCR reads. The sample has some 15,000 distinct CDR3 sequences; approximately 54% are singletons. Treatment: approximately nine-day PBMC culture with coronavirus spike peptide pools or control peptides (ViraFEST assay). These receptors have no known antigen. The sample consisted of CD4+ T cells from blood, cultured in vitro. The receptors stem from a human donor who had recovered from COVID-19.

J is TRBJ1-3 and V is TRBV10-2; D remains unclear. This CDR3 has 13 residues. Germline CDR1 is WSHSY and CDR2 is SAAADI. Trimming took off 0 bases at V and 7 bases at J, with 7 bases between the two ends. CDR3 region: CASSESRGNTIYF. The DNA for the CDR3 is TGCGCCAGCAGTGAGTCTAGAGGCAACACCATATATTTT.

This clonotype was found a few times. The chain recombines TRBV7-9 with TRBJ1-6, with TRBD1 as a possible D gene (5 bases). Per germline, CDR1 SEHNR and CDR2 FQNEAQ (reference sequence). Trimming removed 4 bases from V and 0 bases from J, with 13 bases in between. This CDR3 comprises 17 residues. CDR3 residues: CASSWDRPSSYNSPLHF. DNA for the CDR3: TGTGCCAGCAGCTGGGACCGCCCGAGCTCCTATAATTCACCCCTCCACTTT.

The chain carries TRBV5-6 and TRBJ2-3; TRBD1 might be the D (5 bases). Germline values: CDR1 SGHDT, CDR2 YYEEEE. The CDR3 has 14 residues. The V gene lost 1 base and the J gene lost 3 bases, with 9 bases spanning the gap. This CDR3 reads CASSLYRWTDTQYF. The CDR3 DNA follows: TGTGCCAGCAGCTTGTACAGGTGGACAGATACGCAGTATTTT. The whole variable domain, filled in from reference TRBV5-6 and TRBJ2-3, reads DAGVTQSPTHLIKTRGQQVTLRCSPKSGHDTVSWYQQALGQGPQFIFQYYEEEERQRGNFPDRFSGHQFPNYSSELNVNALLLGDSALYLCASSLYRWTDTQYFGPGTRLTVL.

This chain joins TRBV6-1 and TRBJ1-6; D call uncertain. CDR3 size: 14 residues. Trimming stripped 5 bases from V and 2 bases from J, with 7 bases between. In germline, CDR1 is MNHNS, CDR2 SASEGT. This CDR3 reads CASSKFAYNSPLHF. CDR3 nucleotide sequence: TGTGCCAGCAGTAAATTCGCCTATAATTCACCCCTCCACTTT.

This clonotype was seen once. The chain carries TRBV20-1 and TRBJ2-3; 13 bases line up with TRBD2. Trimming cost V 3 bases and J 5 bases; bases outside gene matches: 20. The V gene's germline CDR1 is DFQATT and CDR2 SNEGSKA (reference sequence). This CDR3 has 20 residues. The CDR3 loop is CSASSPWQTRLAGGIDTQYF. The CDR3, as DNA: TGCAGTGCTAGTTCACCCTGGCAGACGAGACTAGCGGGAGGAATAGATACGCAGTATTTT.

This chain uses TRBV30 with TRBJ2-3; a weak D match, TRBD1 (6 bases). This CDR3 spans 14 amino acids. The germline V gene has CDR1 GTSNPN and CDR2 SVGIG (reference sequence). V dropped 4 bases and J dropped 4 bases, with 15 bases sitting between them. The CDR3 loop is CAWTGQGISDTQYF. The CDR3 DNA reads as TGTGCCTGGACTGGGCAGGGGATCTCAGATACGCAGTATTTT. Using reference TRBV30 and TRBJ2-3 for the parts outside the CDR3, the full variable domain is SQTIHQWPATLVQPVGSPLSLECTVEGTSNPNLYWYRQAAGRGLQLLFYSVGIGQISSEVPQNLSASRPQDRQFILSSKKLLLSDSGFYLCAWTGQGISDTQYFGPGTRLTVL.